This T cell receptor beta chain was identified during a study of T cell changes during pregnancy in multiple sclerosis. The method was immunoSEQ multiplex PCR; TCRdb's version includes in-frame clones alone and lacks a portion of them. The repertoire holds 60,000 to 65,000 clones, with about 90% as singletons. The starting material was peripheral blood, obtained in the second trimester of pregnancy. This clonotype was sampled from a female donor in good health, enrolled as a control in a pregnancy study.

The CDR3 loop is CASTALDRVTEAFF. CDR3 DNA sequence: TGTGCCAGTACCGCACTCGACAGGGTCACTGAAGCTTTCTTT. The chain joins TRBV19 to TRBJ1-1, with 7 bases fitting TRBD1. Germline CDR1 LNHDA, CDR2 SQIVND (reference sequence). The CDR3 consists of 14 residues. Trimming at V came to 7 bases and at J to 4 bases, leaving 9 bases not matched to a gene.